The sequence of this T cell receptor beta chain was determined in a study of T cell responses to AZD1222 COVID-19 vaccine. Study context: Combined were second doses at about 4 or about 12 weeks. Study results and limitations: Reports indicate that nearly half of spike-specific TCRs are directed at unmutated variant regions. Recipients of two AZD1222 doses showed rising Spike-specific TCR breadth and depth.

V was trimmed by 3 bases and J by 2 bases, leaving 1 base between them. Germline assignment: CDR1 SGHAT and CDR2 FQNNGV. The CDR3 is 11 amino acids. In regard to this clone: What it binds is unknown.

Data came from immunoSEQ multiplex PCR; TCRdb stores just in-frame clones and leaves some out. The repertoire consists of roughly 100,000 clones, with just over 90% occurring once and the leading ten covering 1% to 1.5%. The receptor comes from an adult in good health. V usage is TRBV11-2 and J usage is TRBJ1-2; no clear D. The specimen comprised peripheral blood, sampled on day 0 of AZD1222 vaccination. The CDR3 DNA sequence: TGTGCCAGCAGCTTCAACTATGGCTACACCTTC. It codes for CASSFNYGYTF. Together with reference TRBV11-2 and TRBJ1-2, the CDR3 gives the full variable domain: EAGVAQSPRYKIIEKRQSVAFWCNPISGHATLYWYQQILGQGPKLLIQFQNNGVVDDSQLPKDRFSAERLKGVDSTLKIQPAKLEDSAVYLCASSFNYGYTFGSGTRLTVV.